The present TCR beta chain was sequenced within a study of spatial heterogeneity in lung cancer. At the level of the study: Alpha-chain sequences were consistently detected in smaller numbers than beta-chain sequences. Broader study findings: Quantities of ubiquitous and regional expanded TCRs paralleled ubiquitous and regional nonsynonymous mutations, respectively. For expanded intratumoral alpha and beta TCRs, counts tracked tumor mutation counts.

Time point: sample taken at primary tumor resection. TCRdb called the 5' RACE reads again in MiXCR, with one record for every CDR3 protein. The table lists roughly 10,000 distinct CDR3 sequences, about 8% of them singletons. There are many counts of this clonotype. The target antigen is unknown. V lost 6 bases and J lost 0, with 6 bases in between. CDR3 length equals 14 residues. Per the germline V gene, CDR1 is MNHEY and CDR2 is SVGAGI. This sequence was found in a female donor with early-stage non-small cell lung cancer. V gene TRBV6-5 combines with J gene TRBJ2-6, with D unresolved. The input for sequencing was lung tumor tissue, taken at surgery. This chain's CDR3 is CASRHSSGANVLTF. Written as DNA, the CDR3 is TGTGCCAGCAGGCACAGCTCTGGGGCCAACGTCCTGACTTTC.